This T cell receptor (beta chain) comes out of a study of T cell changes during pregnancy in multiple sclerosis. Clones were sequenced by immunoSEQ multiplex PCR, and TCRdb holds only the in-frame ones, with some missing. The table has roughly 49,000 clones, about 90% seen once. Germline CDR1 SGHVS, CDR2 FQNEAQ. Trimming took off 3 bases at V and 4 bases at J, with 10 bases between the two ends. The CDR3 has 15 residues. The sequencing here drew on peripheral blood, taken in the first trimester of pregnancy. The chain links TRBV7-8 to TRBJ1-6; no definite D call. The source is a female donor in good health, enrolled as a control in a pregnancy study. Here the CDR3 reads CASSLDGEYNSPLHF. The CDR3 region has the DNA TGTGCCAGCAGCTTGGACGGGGAGTATAATTCACCCCTCCACTTT.